This T cell receptor beta chain was obtained from a study of T cell repertoires in cytomegalovirus infection. Findings and caveats of the study: There were HLA-C-restricted CMV-specific TCR beta clonotypes dominating the ex vivo response.

Worth noting for this clonotype: Its antigen remains unknown.

Trimming shortened V by 5 bases and J by 6 bases, and 17 bases separated the two germline ends. The CDR3 totals 15 residues. The germline V gene encodes CDR1 LNHDA and CDR2 SQIVND (reference sequence). One entry per CDR3 protein results from TCRdb running MiXCR on the reads. Seen here are some 300,000 distinct CDR3 sequences, roughly 13% observed once, and the top ten hold around 8.8%. Sequencing input: PBMCs. J is TRBJ2-1 and V is TRBV19; maybe TRBD2 (6 bases). This clonotype was obtained from a human donor in good health (CMV status not recorded). Some clones in this sample may be carry-over from other donors' samples. The CDR3 DNA is TGTGCCAGTAGTGGGGGGTTAACGCAGGCCAATGAGCAGTTCTTC. Translating gives CASSGGLTQANEQFF.